This TCR beta chain appears in the sequencing data of a study of T cells after yellow fever vaccination. Study outcomes and limitations: Researchers cautioned that FACS-sorted repertoires could harbor abundant clonotypes contaminating from the bulk population.

TCRdb reprocessed the 5' RACE reads via MiXCR and lists one record per CDR3 protein. The sample lists about 68,000 distinct CDR3 sequences; approximately 7% were seen once. The sample holds many counts of this clonotype. Its specificity is unknown. Trimming shortened V by 6 bases and J by 3 bases, and 12 bases separated the two germline ends. The CDR3 consists of 12 residues. Looked up from germline, CDR1 is DFQATT and CDR2 is SNEGSKA (reference sequence). The genes are TRBV20-1 and TRBJ2-7, with D possibly TRBD2 on 5 matching bases. The specimen comprised CD8+ T cells sorted from PBMCs, sampled around 45 days after the first yellow fever vaccination. The clonotype originates from a young man who received the YFV17D yellow fever vaccine. Here the CDR3 DNA reads TGCAGTGCCGCCCTGAGCGGCTACGAGCAGTACTTC. Its translation: CSAALSGYEQYF.